A selection of T cell receptor beta chains follows, all from one sample in a study of technical replicates of blood from several donors. Libraries were prepared by immunoSEQ multiplex PCR; TCRdb keeps only in-frame clonotypes and omits some of them. The table lists 55,000 to 85,000 clones, 95% to 97% of them singletons. The sample consisted of T cells isolated from PBMCs. Every receptor here comes from a human donor in good health. Each CDR3 is given with its conserved first and last residue. Fields, in order: J gene, V gene, clone size, D gene, CDR3 protein, CDR3 DNA. A D gene is named only where the DNA matches it firmly. Clone size is not always given. Where it is, it says once, few, many or a class for expanded clones.

>TRBJ1-1|TRBV4-1|.|.
CASSRPGMRTEAFF
TGCGCCAGCAGCCGCCCAGGTATGCGCACTGAAGCTTTCTTT
>TRBJ1-2|TRBV28|.|TRBD1
CASSNRGLSSDYGYTF
TGTGCCAGCAGCAACAGGGGGCTATCCTCCGACTATGGCTACACCTTC
>TRBJ2-1|TRBV2|once|TRBD1
CASRPRGPSYNEQFF
TGTGCCAGCAGGCCCAGGGGGCCGTCCTACAATGAGCAGTTCTTC
>TRBJ2-1|TRBV5-1|.|TRBD2
CASSLSGGSDPEQFF
TGCGCCAGCAGCCTAAGCGGGGGGTCGGATCCTGAGCAGTTCTTC
>TRBJ2-7|TRBV4-1|.|TRBD2
CASSQTAGGSYEQYF
TGCGCCAGCAGCCAAACAGCGGGGGGCTCCTACGAGCAGTACTTC
>TRBJ2-3|TRBV15|.|TRBD2
CATSSRAGGTDTQYF
TGTGCCACCAGCAGCCGCGCGGGGGGCACAGATACGCAGTATTTT
>TRBJ2-3|TRBV11-2|.|.
CASSLEPGVFGFTDTQYF
TGTGCCAGCAGCTTAGAGCCGGGAGTTTTTGGTTTCACAGATACGCAGTATTTT
>TRBJ1-2|TRBV5-1|.|TRBD1
CASSLDRGRGYTF
TGCGCCAGCAGCTTGGATAGGGGGCGCGGCTACACCTTC
>TRBJ2-3|TRBV19|.|.
CASSIDRPRSDTQYF
TGTGCCAGTAGTATAGACCGACCCAGGTCAGATACGCAGTATTTT
>TRBJ1-1|TRBV7-9|.|.
CASSASRGGLTEAFF
TGTGCCAGCAGCGCAAGCCGCGGGGGACTTACTGAAGCTTTCTTT
>TRBJ2-7|TRBV28|.|TRBD1
CASSLPGQGATYEQYF
TGTGCCAGCAGTTTACCCGGACAGGGGGCAACCTACGAGCAGTACTTC
>TRBJ1-6|TRBV5-6|.|TRBD1
CASSWARQGVYNSPLHF
TGTGCCAGCAGCTGGGCGCGACAGGGTGTCTATAATTCACCCCTCCACTTT
>TRBJ1-1|TRBV2|.|.
CASGGAGVTEAFF
TGTGCCAGCGGGGGGGCAGGGGTAACTGAAGCTTTCTTT
>TRBJ1-2|TRBV6-1|.|.
CASTTSLGESYGYTF
TGTGCCAGCACCACCTCCCTTGGAGAGTCCTATGGCTACACCTTC
>TRBJ2-1|TRBV4-2|.|.
CASSQAAGLLYGDEQFF
TGTGCCAGCAGCCAAGCTGCGGGTCTTCTTTACGGGGATGAGCAGTTCTTC
>TRBJ2-2|TRBV5-5|once|.
CASSFRQGYTGELFF
TGTGCCAGCAGCTTTCGGCAGGGTTACACCGGGGAGCTGTTTTTT
>TRBJ2-1|TRBV10-2|.|.
CASSPAQVLSSYNEQFF
TGCGCCAGCAGTCCAGCCCAGGTTTTAAGCTCCTACAATGAGCAGTTCTTC
>TRBJ1-3|TRBV27|.|TRBD1
CASSITGVGNTIYF
TGTGCCAGCAGTATCACAGGGGTTGGAAACACCATATATTTT
>TRBJ1-5|TRBV7-9|.|.
CASSLGGAVLDQPQHF
TGTGCCAGCAGCTTAGGTGGGGCAGTACTTGATCAGCCCCAGCATTTT
>TRBJ2-7|TRBV5-1|.|.
CASSLGRYNNEQYF
TGCGCCAGCAGCTTGGGAAGATACAACAACGAGCAGTACTTC
>TRBJ1-4|TRBV28|.|TRBD1
CASSLTGLSKYEKLFF
TGTGCCAGCAGTTTGACAGGGCTCTCAAAGTATGAAAAACTGTTTTTT
>TRBJ2-1|TRBV5-4|once|.
CASSLAPGDSYNEQFF
TGTGCCAGCAGCTTGGCCCCGGGGGACTCCTACAATGAGCAGTTCTTC
>TRBJ2-7|TRBV6-5|.|TRBD1
CASSPGDRGYEQYF
TGTGCCAGCAGTCCCGGAGACAGGGGTTACGAGCAGTACTTC
>TRBJ1-5|TRBV2|.|.
CASSAGSPQHF
TGTGCCAGCAGCGCAGGGTCTCCCCAGCATTTT
>TRBJ2-2|TRBV18|.|.
CASSPDYLTGELFF
TGTGCCAGCTCACCTGACTACCTCACCGGGGAGCTGTTTTTT
>TRBJ2-6|TRBV19|.|.
CASIRGGGANVLTF
TGTGCCAGTATAAGGGGAGGTGGGGCCAACGTCCTGACTTTC
>TRBJ2-7|TRBV5-5|.|TRBD2
CASSLGLADYYEQYF
TGTGCCAGCAGCTTGGGCCTAGCGGATTACTACGAGCAGTACTTC
>TRBJ2-5|TRBV7-6|.|TRBD2
CASSSQGGRAYQETQYF
TGTGCCAGCAGCTCCCAGGGCGGGAGGGCCTACCAAGAGACCCAGTACTTC
>TRBJ2-2|TRBV27|.|.
CASRVAVMGGELFF
TGTGCCAGCAGGGTAGCGGTGATGGGCGGGGAGCTGTTTTTT
>TRBJ1-1|TRBV7-9|.|TRBD1
CASSWDLQGVAEAFF
TGTGCCAGCAGCTGGGACTTACAGGGGGTCGCTGAAGCTTTCTTT
>TRBJ1-5|TRBV7-2|.|.
CASSLLEGSQPQHF
TGTGCCAGCAGCTTATTGGAGGGCAGTCAGCCCCAGCATTTT
>TRBJ2-7|TRBV10-3|.|.
CAISDRNYEQYF
TGTGCCATCAGTGACAGAAACTACGAGCAGTACTTC
>TRBJ2-3|TRBV27|.|TRBD2
CASSLSPAGGTDTQYF
TGTGCCAGCAGTTTATCCCCAGCGGGAGGGACAGATACGCAGTATTTT
>TRBJ2-2|TRBV5-4|.|.
CASSLAGTKNTGELFF
TGTGCCAGCAGCTTGGCCGGGACAAAGAACACCGGGGAGCTGTTTTTT
>TRBJ2-3|TRBV30|.|TRBD2
CAWSVSSGAPNTDTQYF
TGTGCCTGGAGTGTATCTAGCGGGGCTCCGAACACAGATACGCAGTATTTT